This T cell receptor (beta chain) was sequenced in a study of blood T cell repertoires in COVID-19. About the study: The United States, Italy and Spain provided the acute and convalescent COVID-19 samples.

The V and J ends lost 4 bases and 7 bases respectively, with 15 bases between them. Germline loops: CDR1 SGDLS, CDR2 YYNGEE. The CDR3 length is 14 residues. Using immunoSEQ multiplex PCR, the repertoire was profiled, and TCRdb retains in-frame clones only, with some absent. The table records roughly 40,000 clones, around 85% of them present only once. The sequence was collected from a man aged 35 to 55 with active COVID-19. This chain uses TRBV9 with TRBJ2-1, with D unclear. The sample comprised peripheral blood. The CDR3 DNA sequence: TGTGCCAGCAGCCCCCGGTTTGAGGTGAATGAGCAGTTCTTC. It specifies CASSPRFEVNEQFF.